This TCR beta chain was found in a study of CD8+ T cells in alopecia areata. About the study: Grafted skin came from C3H/HeJ donors with spontaneous alopecia (about 6-12 months old) and was placed on roughly 7-10-week-old female C3H/HeJ mice. Study-level points and caveats: In patients, TCRs were shared less clearly than in mice, and HLA may possibly be involved.

Reverse transcription of extracted RNA yielded cDNA, which provided the sequencing template. Some clones are missing from TCRdb's copy, which holds only in-frame ones; the method was immunoSEQ multiplex PCR. Captured here are 200,000 to 300,000 clones, none seen once; the top ten comprise more than 1%. The authors sorted pooled cutaneous lymph node cells using CD4, CD8alpha, NKG2D, NKG2ACE and other markers. This clone was detected a few times. No antigen is known for it. The listed genes are named as in mouse. Other DNA variants within this sample encode the same CDR3. Sequenced material: CD4+ T cells sorted from a lymph node. The clonotype originates from a C3H/HeJ mouse with alopecia areata. The mouse strain carries the MHC haplotype H2-k.

The CDR3 loop reads CASSRQGAGNTEVFF. The covered CDR3 bases are TGTGCCAGCAGCCGACAGGGGGCCGGGAACACA. The chain couples TRBV19 to TRBJ1-1, with 10 positions matching TRBD1. The CDR3 is cut off 4 residues early in the read; its end comes from the germline J gene. CDR3 length: 15 amino acids. V was clipped by 5 bases and J by 1 base; unmatched bases: 5. Germline values: CDR1 FNHDT, CDR2 SITEND (reference sequence). The entire variable domain, with the rest obtained from reference TRBV19 and TRBJ1-1, is as follows: GGIITQTPKFLIGQEGQKLTLKCQQNFNHDTMYWYRQDSGKGLRLIYYSITENDLQKGDLSEGYDASREKKSSFSLTVTSAQKNEMAVFLCASSRQGAGNTEVFFGKGTRLTVV.